This entry lists 18 T cell receptor beta chains sequenced from one sample in a study of cytomegalovirus exposure and HLA in healthy donors. Primers included in the PCR were 60 Vbeta and 13 Jbeta primers. The repertoire was sequenced with immunoSEQ multiplex PCR; TCRdb's copy has only in-frame clones and lacks some. The table records around 36,000 clones, roughly 85% of them present only once. Input material: PBMCs. All receptors come from a woman in her forties in good health and CMV-seropositive.

This chain connects TRBV7-2 to TRBJ1-4; D remains ambiguous. V shed 2 bases and J shed 7 bases, with 11 bases lying between them. Germline lookup yields CDR1 SGHTA and CDR2 FQGNSA. The CDR3 contains 14 residues. Here the CDR3 reads CASSLRHVGEKLFF. The CDR3 bases are TGTGCCAGCAGCTTAAGACACGTGGGTGAAAAACTGTTTTTT.

The chain is built from TRBV27 and TRBJ2-3; 8 bases match TRBD2. Germline values: CDR1 MNHEY, CDR2 SMNVEV (reference sequence). The CDR3 runs 16 residues. Trimming removed 5 bases from V and 7 bases from J; junction bases left unmatched: 14. CDR3 in amino acids: CASSPLNGGAGNTQYF. The CDR3 DNA follows: TGTGCCAGCAGTCCCCTTAACGGGGGGGCCGGGAATACGCAGTATTTT.

The chain has TRBV5-1 and TRBJ1-1; D is unresolved. Trimming cost V 4 bases and J 3 bases, with 16 bases left between them. The V gene's germline CDR1 is SGHRS and CDR2 YFSETQ. The length of the CDR3 is 15 residues. CDR3 amino acids: CASSPQLAGDTEAFF. CDR3 nucleotides: TGCGCCAGCAGCCCACAACTAGCTGGGGACACTGAAGCTTTCTTT.

This clone was found once. The germline gene is not matched at one end of the junction; a read error may be the cause. The CDR3 sequence is CGSSPGGFEADTQYF. The CDR3 region has the DNA TGCGGCAGCAGCCCAGGGGGGTTTGAGGCAGATACGCAGTATTTT. The chain links TRBV4-3 to TRBJ2-3; tentative D call: TRBD1 (7 bases). The CDR3 runs 15 residues. Germline loops: CDR1 LGHNA, CDR2 YSLEER.

This clone is large by share. The chain couples TRBV2 to TRBJ1-5; 10 nucleotides line up with TRBD1. CDR3 length: 15 residues. Germline assignment: CDR1 SNHLY and CDR2 FYNNEI. Trimming cost V 1 base and J 6 bases; bases outside gene matches: 3. The CDR3 region has the DNA TGTGCCAGCAGTGAAGATTGGACAGGGGGTCAGCCCCAGCATTTT. Amino acid sequence: CASSEDWTGGQPQHF.

The chain combines TRBV6-5 with TRBJ2-1, with 9 nucleotides matching TRBD1. Germline V lookup: CDR1 MNHEY, CDR2 SVGAGI. The CDR3 totals 14 residues. The ends lost 6 bases at V and 4 bases at J; junction bases unmatched: 4. The CDR3 nucleotides are TGTGCCAGCAGGACAGGGGGTCGTTACAATGAGCAGTTCTTC. Amino acid sequence: CASRTGGRYNEQFF.

The rearrangement uses TRBV7-3 and TRBJ2-2, with 10 bases that match TRBD2. The CDR3 is 15 amino acids. Germline-derived CDR1 and CDR2 are SGHTA and FQGTGA. The trim removed 5 bases at V and 8 bases at J, leaving 8 bases unmatched. The CDR3 DNA reads as TGTGCCAGCAGCCCGGGACTAGCGCGAGGTGGGGAGCTGTTTTTT. This gives the protein CASSPGLARGGELFF.

This chain connects TRBV4-1 to TRBJ1-1, with 7 bases fitting TRBD1. Trimming removed 4 bases from V and 5 bases from J; junction bases left unmatched: 4. Germline-derived CDR1 and CDR2 are MGHRA and YSYEKL. The CDR3 runs 13 residues. DNA of the CDR3: TGCGCCAGCAGCCGGGCACAGGGGACTGAAGCTTTCTTT. Its protein is CASSRAQGTEAFF.

The chain couples TRBV30 to TRBJ2-5; D is perhaps TRBD2 (6 bases). The CDR3 is 12 amino acids. V was clipped by 5 bases and J by 11 bases, with 18 bases between them. Germline lookup yields CDR1 GTSNPN and CDR2 SVGIG (reference sequence). The CDR3 reads CAWSTGRREQYF. CDR3 in DNA: TGTGCCTGGTCCACGGGCAGGAGGGAGCAGTACTTC.

The chain couples TRBV9 to TRBJ2-3; D possibly corresponds to TRBD2 (6 bases). V lost 4 bases, J lost 2 bases, and 14 bases lay in between. From germline, CDR1 is SGDLS and CDR2 YYNGEE. The CDR3 contains 15 residues. CDR3 nucleotides: TGTGCCAGCAGCCCGCTTGGGGGGAACACAGATACGCAGTATTTT. Encoded protein: CASSPLGGNTDTQYF.

CDR3 nucleotide sequence: TGTGCCAGCAGCTCCAGACCCGGACAGGGTCTCTACGAGCAGTACTTC. Translating it yields CASSSRPGQGLYEQYF. V usage is TRBV7-2 and J usage is TRBJ2-7, with 8 nucleotides matching TRBD1. This CDR3 is 16 amino acids long. The junction had 11 bases not matched to a gene; V was cut back by 4 bases and J by 3 bases. Germline V gives CDR1 SGHTA, CDR2 FQGNSA.

The chain joins TRBV7-9 to TRBJ2-5; TRBD1 aligns across 8 bases. This CDR3 has 14 amino acids. J was trimmed by 5 bases and V by 5 bases; bases with no gene match: 7. CDR1 is SEHNR, CDR2 FQNEAQ, per germline (reference sequence). This chain's CDR3 is CASSNPGGWETQYF. As DNA, the CDR3 is TGTGCCAGCAGCAACCCAGGGGGCTGGGAGACCCAGTACTTC.

This chain links TRBV11-2 with TRBJ1-1; D gene uncertain. CDR3 size: 13 residues. Germline V gene lookup returns CDR1 SGHAT and CDR2 FQNNGV. V was cut by 2 bases and J by 3 bases, with 7 bases left in between. CDR3 DNA: TGTGCCAGCAGCTTATCGGGTTACACTGAAGCTTTCTTT. Protein product: CASSLSGYTEAFF.

CDR3: CASSLQGREAFF. CDR3 nucleotide sequence: TGTGCCAGCAGTCTACAGGGGAGAGAAGCTTTCTTT. V gene TRBV6-5 combines with J gene TRBJ1-1; 7 nucleotides align to TRBD1. Germline loops: CDR1 MNHEY, CDR2 SVGAGI. V lost 5 bases, J lost 8 bases, and 5 bases stayed unmatched. The CDR3 is made up of 12 amino acids.

The rearrangement joins TRBV18 to TRBJ2-2; D not certain. Germline V gene sequence: CDR1 KGHSH, CDR2 LQKENI. Trimming shortened V by 2 bases and J by 1 base, and 5 bases separated the two germline ends. CDR3 length: 14 amino acids. This CDR3 reads CASSPVGNTGELFF. The CDR3 DNA follows: TGTGCCAGCTCACCAGTCGGGAACACCGGGGAGCTGTTTTTT. The variable domain in full, with the rest retrieved from reference TRBV18 and TRBJ2-2, is NAGVMQNPRHLVRRRGQEARLRCSPMKGHSHVYWYRQLPEEGLKFMVYLQKENIIDESGMPKERFSAEFPKEGPSILRIQQVVRGDSAAYFCASSPVGNTGELFFGEGSRLTVL.

This clone was counted a single time. V usage is TRBV18 and J usage is TRBJ1-5; D may be TRBD1 (5 bases). The CDR3 has 15 amino acids. In germline, CDR1 is KGHSH, CDR2 LQKENI. The V end was cut by 1 base, the J end by 3 bases, with 10 bases between. The CDR3 DNA reads as TGTGCCAGCTCACCACGGGGGGTTGACAATCAGCCCCAGCATTTT. Translating it yields CASSPRGVDNQPQHF.

The chain couples TRBV18 to TRBJ1-6, with a possible D match to TRBD1 (5 bases). CDR1 and CDR2 (germline): KGHSH, LQKENI. Deletions cut 6 bases from V and 0 bases from J, with 15 bases between. The CDR3 is 17 residues long. As DNA, the CDR3 is TGTGCCAGCTCGACCCGGCAGGGCTTCTCCTATAATTCACCCCTCCACTTT. As protein: CASSTRQGFSYNSPLHF.

The rearrangement uses TRBV7-2 and TRBJ2-5, with D possibly TRBD1 on 5 matching bases. Per germline, CDR1 SGHTA and CDR2 FQGNSA. V lost 5 bases and J lost 5, with 21 bases in between. The CDR3 spans 16 residues. The CDR3 DNA follows: TGTGCCAGCAGCCCAGTAGGGGTTGGCCAGTGGGAGACCCAGTACTTC. It encodes CASSPVGVGQWETQYF.